The rows below give T cell receptor beta chains drawn from one sample of a study of CD8+ T cells in alopecia areata. The data were produced by immunoSEQ multiplex PCR, yet TCRdb's version contains in-frame clones alone and is incomplete. The repertoire has 150,000 or so clones, about 88% of them found once; the top ten carry approximately 13%. The sample here was CD8+ T cells sorted from blood, taken at week 4, from a patient treated with tofacitinib. These receptors originate from a human donor with alopecia areata. Both conserved end residues are part of each CDR3. Fields, in order: D gene, clone size, J gene, V gene, CDR3 DNA, CDR3 protein. The D gene is left open where the match is weak. A row's size may be missing; if present it is once, few, many or a size class.

>NA|NA|TRBJ1-3|TRBV30
TGTGCCTGGAGCCCTCCCAACTCTGGAAACACCATATATTTT
CAWSPPNSGNTIYF
>NA|NA|TRBJ1-2|TRBV6-5
TGTGCCAGCAGTTACTCGACGGGGTATGGCTACACCTTC
CASSYSTGYGYTF
>NA|NA|TRBJ1-1|TRBV29-1
TGCAGCGTTGGGTACCCTGAAGCTTTCTTT
CSVGYPEAFF
>TRBD2|NA|TRBJ2-3|TRBV7-2
TGTGCCAGCAGCTTTTCCGGGACTAGTGGAGATACGCAGTATTTT
CASSFSGTSGDTQYF
>NA|NA|TRBJ2-7|TRBV27
TGTGCCAGCAGTGACCCGGGACGGCCGTACGAAGAGCAGTACTTC
CASSDPGRPYEEQYF
>TRBD1|once|TRBJ2-2|TRBV14
TGTGCCAGCAGCCAATACCGGGACAGTTACACCGGGGAGCTGTTTTTT
CASSQYRDSYTGELFF
>TRBD2|NA|TRBJ2-1|TRBV6-4
TGTGCCAGCAGTGGGACTAGCGGGAGTAATGAGCAGTTCTTC
CASSGTSGSNEQFF
>NA|NA|TRBJ2-1|TRBV9
TGTGCCAGCAGCGTAGGTAGTCATGAGCAGTTCTTC
CASSVGSHEQFF
>NA|few|TRBJ1-1|TRBV30
TGTGCCTGGAGTGTGAGGGGAAGTAACACTGAAGCTTTCTTT
CAWSVRGSNTEAFF
>NA|NA|TRBJ2-1|TRBV29-1
TGCAGCGTTTCGGGGGTAGGGGACATTCTCCAAGGGGATGAGCAGTTCTTC
CSVSGVGDILQGDEQFF
>NA|NA|TRBJ2-1|TRBV29-1
TGCAGCGTCCAACGGGAGTACCATGGGGGAGATGAGCAGTTCTTC
CSVQREYHGGDEQFF
>NA|NA|TRBJ1-1|TRBV25-1
TGTGCCAGCAGTGAATATGCCAACACTGAAGCTTTCTTT
CASSEYANTEAFF
>NA|NA|TRBJ2-7|TRBV7-9
TGTGCCAGCAGCGCCAGCTACGAGCAGTACTTC
CASSASYEQYF
>NA|few|TRBJ1-5|TRBV18
TGTGCCAGCTCACCAGCCGGGGGCGGAGACAGCAATCAGCCCCAGCATTTT
CASSPAGGGDSNQPQHF
>NA|NA|TRBJ2-1|TRBV27
TGTGCCAGCGGGCCCTTACGTGCCGATGAGCAGTTCTTC
CASGPLRADEQFF
>NA|NA|TRBJ2-3|TRBV7-6
TGTGCCAGCAGCTTAGTGGGAGAGGCAGATACGCAGTATTTT
CASSLVGEADTQYF
>TRBD1|NA|TRBJ2-3|TRBV9
TGTGCCAGCAGCCAGGGACAGTCCCCCACAGATACGCAGTATTTT
CASSQGQSPTDTQYF
>TRBD1|NA|TRBJ1-2|TRBV16
TGTGCCAGCAGCCATCCCGGGACAGGGCCTAACTATGGCTACACCTTC
CASSHPGTGPNYGYTF
>TRBD2|NA|TRBJ2-1|TRBV5-4
TGTGCCAGCAGCTTGACTAGCGGGAGTCGTTTTGAGCAGTTCTTC
CASSLTSGSRFEQFF
>NA|NA|TRBJ2-1|TRBV29-1
TGCAGCGGTGGGACACCGACCTACAATGAGCAGTTCTTC
CSGGTPTYNEQFF
>NA|NA|TRBJ2-5|TRBV11-2
TGTGCCAGCAGCTTAGATCGGGTTCCGGTGGGGGAGACCCAGTACTTC
CASSLDRVPVGETQYF
>NA|NA|TRBJ2-3|TRBV7-9
TGTGCCAGCAGCCCGGACAGCACAGATACGCAGTATTTT
CASSPDSTDTQYF
>TRBD1|NA|TRBJ2-7|TRBV11-3
TGTGCCAGCAGCACGAAACCGACAGGGGCTCACGAGCAGTACTTC
CASSTKPTGAHEQYF
>TRBD1|NA|TRBJ1-6|TRBV5-4
TGTGCCAGCAGCTTGTCGGACAGGGATTCACCCCTCCACTTT
CASSLSDRDSPLHF
>TRBD1|NA|TRBJ1-2|TRBV6-5
TGTGCCAGCAGTCACAGGGGAACGTACTATGGCTACACCTTC
CASSHRGTYYGYTF
>NA|NA|TRBJ2-7|TRBV6-5
TGTGCCAGCAGCCCTTCCCTCAGCTCCGAGCAGTACTTC
CASSPSLSSEQYF
>NA|NA|TRBJ1-2|TRBV27
TGTGCCAGCAGTTTTGGAGCGAATACAGATGGCTACACCTTC
CASSFGANTDGYTF
>NA|few|TRBJ2-3|TRBV2
TGTGCCAGCACCACAGATACGCAGTATTTT
CASTTDTQYF
>NA|NA|TRBJ2-5|TRBV9
TGTGCCAGCAGCCCGGGACGGCCTCAAGAGACCCAGTACTTC
CASSPGRPQETQYF
>NA|NA|TRBJ1-2|TRBV27
TGTGCCAGTCGGTACGGCGGCCCGTCCTATGGCTACACCTTC
CASRYGGPSYGYTF
>TRBD1|NA|TRBJ2-5|TRBV5-5
TGTGCCAGCAGCCCCGGTGAGGGGGCAGGGGAGACCCAGTACTTC
CASSPGEGAGETQYF
>TRBD1|NA|TRBJ2-7|TRBV4-1
TGCGCCAGCTCTGGGGACAGAAGCTCCTACGAGCAGTACTTC
CASSGDRSSYEQYF
>NA|few|TRBJ2-1|TRBV20-1
TGCAGTGCTCGTTTCTACAATGAGCAGTTCTTC
CSARFYNEQFF
>NA|NA|TRBJ2-1|TRBV7-9
TGTGCCAGCAGCCCCTTGGGCGAGCAGTTCTTC
CASSPLGEQFF
>NA|NA|TRBJ1-1|TRBV13
TGTGCCAGCAGCTTAGGTCTTCTGGAGAGGAACACTGAAGCTTTCTTT
CASSLGLLERNTEAFF
>TRBD1|NA|TRBJ1-1|TRBV9
TGTGCCAGCAGCGGTCAGGGGGGAGAAGCTTTCTTT
CASSGQGGEAFF
>TRBD2|NA|TRBJ2-3|TRBV7-8
TGTGCCAGCGGCTTAGCAAACAGACTAGCGGGAGGTGTGGATACGCAGTATTTT
CASGLANRLAGGVDTQYF
>NA|NA|TRBJ2-5|TRBV29-1
TGCAGCGTTCTAGGGGTGTACCAAGAGACCCAGTACTTC
CSVLGVYQETQYF
>NA|NA|TRBJ2-7|TRBV19
TGTGCCAGTAGCCCTGGACTGATATACGAGCAGTACTTC
CASSPGLIYEQYF
>NA|NA|TRBJ2-7|TRBV27
TGTGCCAGCAGTTTACGGATGGGCGAGCAGTACTTC
CASSLRMGEQYF